The present entry profiles one T cell receptor beta chain with its context. The antigen is unknown. This entry is derived from a study of cytomegalovirus exposure and HLA in healthy donors. Broader study findings: Researchers counted over 150 TCR beta chains as cytomegalovirus-associated. Most subjects' HLA-A and HLA-B alleles were reportedly predicted from TCR beta sequences. Data from an earlier analysis indicated that most TCR beta V segments were productive either about 87% or about 30% of the time. The number of N-insertions in an Asian-associated ancestry cluster was reportedly below the 666-donor mean in a later analysis.

Per germline, CDR1 LNHDA and CDR2 SQIVND (reference sequence). Losses at the gene ends were 3 bases for V and 8 bases for J; bases not matched to a gene: 11. CDR3 size: 15 residues. Both 60 Vbeta primers and 13 Jbeta primers went into the PCR. The table came from immunoSEQ multiplex PCR; TCRdb's copy has only in-frame clones and leaves some out. This table has 95,000 to 150,000 clones, under 80% appearing once. The chain employs TRBV19 and TRBJ1-1, with 8 nucleotides matching TRBD1. This TCR came from an older woman in good health and CMV-seropositive. The sequenced material came from PBMCs. The chain's CDR3 is CASSIQGAIGAEAFF. The CDR3 bases are TGTGCCAGTAGTATCCAGGGGGCGATAGGAGCCGAAGCTTTCTTT.